This TCR beta chain was sequenced for a study of glioma-infiltrating T cells after dendritic cell vaccination. Unmatched junction bases numbered 7, after V lost 3 bases and J lost 1 base. CDR3 length equals 16 residues. Germline CDR1 SGHRS, CDR2 YFSETQ. TCRdb's copy holds only in-frame clones and misses some; the assay was immunoSEQ multiplex PCR. This sample has 100,000 or so clones, with approximately 84% found just once. The sequenced sample was blood, obtained before dendritic cell vaccination. This sequence joins TRBV5-1 and TRBJ2-5; TRBD1 agrees at 9 bases. This TCR derives from a human donor with glioblastoma. The CDR3 loop is CASSSADRGAQETQYF. In DNA form, the CDR3 reads TGCGCCAGCAGCTCCGCGGACAGGGGAGCCCAAGAGACCCAGTACTTC.